This is a list of T cell receptor beta chains from one sample in a study of T cells after yellow fever vaccination. TCRdb redid the calling of the 5' RACE reads with MiXCR, one entry per CDR3 protein. The table shows around 56,000 distinct CDR3 sequences, with 5.5% to 6% occurring only once. The sample was PBMCs, either bulk or a sorted T-cell subset (CD4+, CD8+, memory, or dextramer-sorted; not recorded which), taken on the day of the yellow fever booster vaccination. These receptors originate from a man younger than 35 who received the YFV17D yellow fever vaccine. The CDR3 runs from the conserved cysteine through the conserved F or W. The D gene is left open where the match is weak. Clone size appears in some rows only: once, few, many, or a class for an expanded clone.

J: TRBJ1-2; size: few; V: TRBV28; D: NA; DNA: TGTGCCAGCACCAAAAGGAATCCCCGTGGCTACACCTTC; CDR3: CASTKRNPRGYTF
J: TRBJ2-1; size: NA; V: TRBV7-9; D: NA; DNA: TGTGCCAGCAGCTTCGGACGGAGAGGTAGCAATGAGCAGTTCTTC; CDR3: CASSFGRRGSNEQFF
J: TRBJ1-4; size: many; V: TRBV29-1; D: NA; DNA: TGCAGCGTTGAAGAGTTCGGGGCAACTAATGAAAAACTGTTTTTT; CDR3: CSVEEFGATNEKLFF
J: TRBJ1-2; size: NA; V: TRBV28; D: NA; DNA: TGTGCCAGCAGTGGCTTCGGGTCAGTTAACTATGGCTACACCTTC; CDR3: CASSGFGSVNYGYTF
J: TRBJ2-4; size: many; V: TRBV4-1; D: NA; DNA: TGCGCCAGCAGCCCAGGAGTTCTCGCAGACAAAAACATTCAGTACTTC; CDR3: CASSPGVLADKNIQYF
J: TRBJ1-5; size: NA; V: TRBV4-3; D: NA; DNA: TGCGCCAGCAGCCAAGTTATAGATCAGCCCCAGCATTTT; CDR3: CASSQVIDQPQHF
J: TRBJ2-2; size: many; V: TRBV5-1; D: NA; DNA: TGCGCCAGCAGTCTCAGATCCACCGGGGAGCTGTTTTTT; CDR3: CASSLRSTGELFF
J: TRBJ2-3; size: NA; V: TRBV7-6; D: NA; DNA: TGTGCCAGCAGCTTAGGTGGCGGGGCGAATACGCAGTATTTT; CDR3: CASSLGGGANTQYF
J: TRBJ2-3; size: few; V: TRBV30; D: TRBD2; DNA: TGTGCCTGGAAGGTGGCCCCACGGGGGGGCCTCGTTACGCAGTATTTT; CDR3: CAWKVAPRGGLVTQYF
J: TRBJ2-7; size: few; V: TRBV7-6; D: NA; DNA: TGTGCCAGCAGCTCCCCGGAGGGGGTCCACGAGCAGTACTTC; CDR3: CASSSPEGVHEQYF
J: TRBJ2-3; size: many; V: TRBV7-3; D: NA; DNA: TGTGCCAGCAGCTTCGGGCCGCAAATGAGAGATACGCAGTATTTT; CDR3: CASSFGPQMRDTQYF
J: TRBJ1-6; size: few; V: TRBV4-3; D: TRBD1; DNA: TGCGCCAGCAGCCAAAGGGACAGCTCCTATAATTCACCCCTCCACTTT; CDR3: CASSQRDSSYNSPLHF
J: TRBJ2-2; size: NA; V: TRBV12-3/TRBV12-4; D: NA; DNA: TGTGCCAGCAGTTTCGAAGTGGGGATGAACACCGGGGAGCTGTTTTTT; CDR3: CASSFEVGMNTGELFF
J: TRBJ1-2; size: many; V: TRBV6-2/TRBV6-3; D: NA; DNA: TGTGCCAGCAGTTACCCGAAGCCGGGGGAAGACTGTGGCTACACCTTC; CDR3: CASSYPKPGEDCGYTF
J: TRBJ2-6; size: NA; V: TRBV29-1; D: NA; DNA: TGCAGCGTTGAAGATTGGACAGAGACCTCTGGGGCCAACGTCCTGACTTTC; CDR3: CSVEDWTETSGANVLTF
J: TRBJ2-5; size: few; V: TRBV9; D: NA; DNA: TGTGCCAGCAGCGTAGGGGGAACGCCGGAAGAGACCCAGTACTTC; CDR3: CASSVGGTPEETQYF
J: TRBJ2-3; size: NA; V: TRBV24-1; D: TRBD1; DNA: TGTGCCACCAGTGACCCTCCGGAGACAGGGGCCGTCACAGATACGCAGTATTTT; CDR3: CATSDPPETGAVTDTQYF
J: TRBJ1-4; size: few; V: TRBV6-6; D: NA; DNA: TGTGCCAGCAGTTACACGGCGGGGGTTTCTTATGAAAAACTGTTTTTT; CDR3: CASSYTAGVSYEKLFF
J: TRBJ2-3; size: many; V: TRBV9; D: NA; DNA: TGTGCCAGCAGCGAGGTATGGGGGTACACAGATACGCAGTATTTT; CDR3: CASSEVWGYTDTQYF
J: TRBJ1-4; size: many; V: TRBV5-1; D: NA; DNA: TGCGCCAGCAGCCTAATGGGACCCCCTCAGGAACTGTTTTTT; CDR3: CASSLMGPPQELFF
J: TRBJ2-1; size: many; V: TRBV21-1; D: NA; DNA: TGTGCCAGGACCCCGGGTCCACCAATGGATGAGCAGTTCTTC; CDR3: CARTPGPPMDEQFF
J: TRBJ1-1; size: few; V: TRBV7-3; D: TRBD1; DNA: TGTGCCAGCAGCGAGGGACAGGGGTCTGAAGCTTTCTTT; CDR3: CASSEGQGSEAFF
J: TRBJ1-2; size: few; V: TRBV6-6; D: NA; DNA: TGTGCCAGCAGTTGGGCACAGGGAGGCTATGGCTACACCTTC; CDR3: CASSWAQGGYGYTF
J: TRBJ2-5; size: many; V: TRBV5-5; D: NA; DNA: TGTGCCAGCAGCCCCCTTCGGGCGGCGGAGACCCAGTACTTC; CDR3: CASSPLRAAETQYF
J: TRBJ2-1; size: NA; V: TRBV5-1; D: NA; DNA: TGCGCCAGCAGCTTGTCGTCTCCGTTCTCGGAATACAATGAGCAGTTCTTC; CDR3: CASSLSSPFSEYNEQFF
J: TRBJ2-7; size: many; V: TRBV4-1; D: NA; DNA: TGCGCCAGCAGCCAGGTCGGTGGGGGGGCCGACGAGCAGTACTTC; CDR3: CASSQVGGGADEQYF
J: TRBJ2-5; size: many; V: TRBV12-3/TRBV12-4; D: NA; DNA: TGTGCCAGCAGCCCGGGACAACTTCAAGAGACCCAGTACTTC; CDR3: CASSPGQLQETQYF
J: TRBJ2-5; size: many; V: TRBV6-2/TRBV6-3; D: NA; DNA: TGTGCCAGCAAGACTAGGGCGTACCAAGAGACCCAGTACTTC; CDR3: CASKTRAYQETQYF
J: TRBJ1-4; size: NA; V: TRBV5-6; D: TRBD1; DNA: TGTGCCAGCAGCTTGACCGGGACAGGAGAAAAACTGTTTTTT; CDR3: CASSLTGTGEKLFF
J: TRBJ2-1; size: NA; V: TRBV5-1; D: NA; DNA: TGCGCCAGCAGCCGGACCCGGGAGCGCCCCTCCTACAATGAGCAGTTCTTC; CDR3: CASSRTRERPSYNEQFF
J: TRBJ2-1; size: few; V: TRBV6-1; D: TRBD2; DNA: TGTGCCAGCAGTGAACGCGGGGGTATGTCCTACAATGAGCAGTTCTTC; CDR3: CASSERGGMSYNEQFF
J: TRBJ2-3; size: many; V: TRBV6-6; D: NA; DNA: TGTGCCAGCAGGATCACCGGACAGCCAGATACGCAGTATTTT; CDR3: CASRITGQPDTQYF
J: TRBJ1-2; size: many; V: TRBV20-1; D: TRBD1; DNA: TGCAGTGCCATGGGACAGGAAGGAGGCTACACCTTC; CDR3: CSAMGQEGGYTF
J: TRBJ1-1; size: many; V: TRBV29-1; D: NA; DNA: TGCAGCGCGACAGCTATGAACACTGAAGCTTTCTTT; CDR3: CSATAMNTEAFF
J: TRBJ1-3; size: few; V: TRBV9; D: TRBD1; DNA: TGTGCCAGCAGCGCCGAAGACAGGGGGTTTAGAAACACCATATATTTT; CDR3: CASSAEDRGFRNTIYF
J: TRBJ1-5; size: NA; V: TRBV21-1; D: NA; DNA: TGTGCCAGCAGCAAAGTGGACGGACCTTATAGCAATCAGCCCCAGCATTTT; CDR3: CASSKVDGPYSNQPQHF
J: TRBJ2-5; size: NA; V: TRBV9; D: TRBD1; DNA: TGTGCCAGCAGCGTAGGGGGACAGGGGAAGACCCAGTACTTC; CDR3: CASSVGGQGKTQYF
J: TRBJ2-3; size: few; V: TRBV5-5; D: NA; DNA: TGTGCCAGCAGCTTGAGAGTGTTAGGGAGGGATACGCAGTATTTT; CDR3: CASSLRVLGRDTQYF
J: TRBJ2-2; size: few; V: TRBV7-8; D: TRBD2; DNA: TGTGCCAGCAGCTTATTCCTAGCGGGGGGGAACACCGGGGAGCTGTTTTTT; CDR3: CASSLFLAGGNTGELFF
J: TRBJ2-1; size: many; V: TRBV7-9; D: TRBD2; DNA: TGTGCCAGCAGCCCGACCGCTAGCGGGGGGGCTTATGAGCAGTTCTTC; CDR3: CASSPTASGGAYEQFF
J: TRBJ1-4; size: many; V: TRBV20-1; D: NA; DNA: TGCAGTGCTAGAGGGAGGGCCCAGAGGGAAAAACTGTTTTTT; CDR3: CSARGRAQREKLFF
J: TRBJ2-5; size: many; V: TRBV27; D: NA; DNA: TGTGCCAGCAGCCCCATCCTTGAGGAAACCCAGTACTTC; CDR3: CASSPILEETQYF